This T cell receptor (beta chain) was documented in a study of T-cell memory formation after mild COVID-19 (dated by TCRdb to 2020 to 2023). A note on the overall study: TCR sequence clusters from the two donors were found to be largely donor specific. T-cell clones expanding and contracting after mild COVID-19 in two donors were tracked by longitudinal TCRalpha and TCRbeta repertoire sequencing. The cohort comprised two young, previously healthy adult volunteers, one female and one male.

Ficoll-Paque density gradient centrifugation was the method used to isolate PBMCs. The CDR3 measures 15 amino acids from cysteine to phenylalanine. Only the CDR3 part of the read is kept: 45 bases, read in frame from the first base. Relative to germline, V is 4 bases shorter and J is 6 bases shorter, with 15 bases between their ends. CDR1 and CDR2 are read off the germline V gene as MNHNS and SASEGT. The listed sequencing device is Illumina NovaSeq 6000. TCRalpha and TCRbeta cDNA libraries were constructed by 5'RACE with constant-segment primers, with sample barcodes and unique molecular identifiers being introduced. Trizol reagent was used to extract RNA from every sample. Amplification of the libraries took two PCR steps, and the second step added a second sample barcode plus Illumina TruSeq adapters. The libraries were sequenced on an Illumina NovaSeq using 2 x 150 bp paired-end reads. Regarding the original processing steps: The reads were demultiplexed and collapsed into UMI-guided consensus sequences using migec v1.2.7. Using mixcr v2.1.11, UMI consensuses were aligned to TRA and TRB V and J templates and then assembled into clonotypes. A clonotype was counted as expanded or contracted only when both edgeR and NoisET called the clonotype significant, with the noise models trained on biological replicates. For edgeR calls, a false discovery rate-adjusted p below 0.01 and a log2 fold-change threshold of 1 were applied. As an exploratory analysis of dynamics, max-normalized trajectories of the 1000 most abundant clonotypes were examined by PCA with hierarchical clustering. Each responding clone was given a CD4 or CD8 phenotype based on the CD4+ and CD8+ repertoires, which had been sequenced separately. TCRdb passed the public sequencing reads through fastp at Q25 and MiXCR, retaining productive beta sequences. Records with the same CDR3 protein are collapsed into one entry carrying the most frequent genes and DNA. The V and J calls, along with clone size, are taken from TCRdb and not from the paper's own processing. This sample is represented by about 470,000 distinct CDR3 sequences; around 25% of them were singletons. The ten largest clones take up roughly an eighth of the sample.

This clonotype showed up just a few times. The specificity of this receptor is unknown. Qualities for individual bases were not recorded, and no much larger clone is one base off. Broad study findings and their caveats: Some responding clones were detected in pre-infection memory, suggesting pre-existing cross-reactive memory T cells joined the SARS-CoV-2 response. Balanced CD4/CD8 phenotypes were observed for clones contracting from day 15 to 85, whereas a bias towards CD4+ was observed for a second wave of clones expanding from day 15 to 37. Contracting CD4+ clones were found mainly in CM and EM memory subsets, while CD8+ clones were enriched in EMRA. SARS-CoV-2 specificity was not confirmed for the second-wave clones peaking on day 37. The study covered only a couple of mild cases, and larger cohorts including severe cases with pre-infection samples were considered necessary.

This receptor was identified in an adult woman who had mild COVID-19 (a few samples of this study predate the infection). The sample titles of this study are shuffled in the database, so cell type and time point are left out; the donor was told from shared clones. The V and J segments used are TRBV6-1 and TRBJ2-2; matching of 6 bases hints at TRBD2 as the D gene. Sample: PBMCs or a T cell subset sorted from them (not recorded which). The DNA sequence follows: TGTGCCAGCAGTGTCGGGGGTTCGGTAGCCGGGGAGCTGTTTTTT. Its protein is CASSVGGSVAGELFF.